These 31 T cell receptor beta chains were all obtained from the same sample, sequenced in a study of T cell responses to AZD1222 COVID-19 vaccine. Sequencing was performed with immunoSEQ multiplex PCR; in TCRdb, only in-frame clones are kept and a portion is missing. The sample carries around 84,000 clones, approximately 90% recorded once. Sequenced here: peripheral blood, sampled on day 0 of MenACWY control vaccination. The source of these receptors is an adult in good health.

The chain recombines TRBV7-2 with TRBJ1-6; weak D call: TRBD1 (5 bases). CDR1 and CDR2 from the germline V gene are SGHTA and FQGNSA. The CDR3 spans 13 residues. Trimming stripped 6 bases from V and 4 bases from J, with 7 bases between. DNA for the CDR3: TGTGCCAGCAGGGGGGGATATAATTCACCCCTCCACTTT. Protein sequence: CASRGGYNSPLHF.

This chain connects TRBV19 to TRBJ1-5; tentative D call: TRBD1 (5 bases). The CDR3 is 13 amino acids. Germline CDR1 and CDR2: LNHDA and SQIVND (reference sequence). V was clipped by 7 bases and J by 4 bases, with 11 bases between them. The CDR3 protein is CASTTGRNQPQHF. DNA for the CDR3: TGTGCCAGTACTACGGGACGGAATCAGCCCCAGCATTTT.

V usage is TRBV7-3 and J usage is TRBJ2-3; D is possibly TRBD1 (6 bases). Trimming removed 1 base at V and 0 bases at J, with 14 bases between. The CDR3 runs to 17 residues. Germline loops: CDR1 SGHTA, CDR2 FQGTGA. CDR3 residues: CASSLMAGQLSTDTQYF. The CDR3 nucleotides read TGTGCCAGCAGCTTAATGGCAGGACAGTTAAGCACAGATACGCAGTATTTT.

The V gene is TRBV18, the J gene TRBJ2-3; 8 bases agree with TRBD1. Germline V gene lookup returns CDR1 KGHSH and CDR2 LQKENI. V lost 0 bases to trimming and J lost 0 bases; unmatched junction nucleotides: 5. The CDR3 runs 17 residues. CDR3 DNA: TGTGCCAGCTCACCACCGACAGGGGCCTCTAGCACAGATACGCAGTATTTT. It is translated as CASSPPTGASSTDTQYF.

The chain combines TRBV5-1 with TRBJ2-1; tentative D call: TRBD1 (6 bases). Germline V gives CDR1 SGHRS, CDR2 YFSETQ. This CDR3 spans 14 amino acids. Trimming removed 0 bases at V and 6 bases at J, with 10 bases between. The CDR3 DNA reads as TGCGCCAGCAGCTTGGACAGGGACGCCAATGAGCAGTTCTTC. Translated: CASSLDRDANEQFF.

The chain uses TRBV5-1 and TRBJ1-5, with 8 bases matching TRBD1. Trimming at V came to 4 bases and at J to 0 bases, leaving 6 bases not matched to a gene. Looked up from germline, CDR1 is SGHRS and CDR2 is YFSETQ. The CDR3 covers 16 residues. The CDR3 bases are TGCGCCAGCAGCCCAGGGGGCGCGAATAGCAATCAGCCCCAGCATTTT. Its protein product is CASSPGGANSNQPQHF.

The chain carries TRBV11-3 and TRBJ2-3, with D possibly TRBD2 on 6 matching bases. Trimming left V 1 base short and J 4 bases short, with 12 bases between. CDR1 is SGHNT and CDR2 is YENEEA in the germline V gene. CDR3 length: 15 amino acids. CDR3 in amino acids: CASSLGGLSADTQYF. The CDR3 coding sequence is TGTGCCAGCAGCTTAGGGGGACTCTCAGCAGATACGCAGTATTTT. The full variable domain, its missing parts supplied by reference TRBV11-3 and TRBJ2-3, is EAGVVQSPRYKIIEKKQPVAFWCNPISGHNTLYWYLQNLGQGPELLIRYENEEAVDDSQLPKDRFSAERLKGVDSTLKIQPAELGDSAVYLCASSLGGLSADTQYFGPGTRLTVL.

The chain employs TRBV28 and TRBJ1-4; 10 nucleotides line up with TRBD1. CDR1 MDHEN and CDR2 SYDVKM come from the germline V gene. Losses at the gene ends were 8 bases for V and 10 bases for J; bases not matched to a gene: 7. The CDR3 has 13 amino acids. The CDR3 DNA reads as TGTGCCAGCTACGACAGGGGGCGCGGAAAACTGTTTTTT. Translating gives CASYDRGRGKLFF.

The gene calls are TRBV28 and TRBJ2-5; 8 bases are a match to TRBD1. Germline trimming cut 4 bases from V and 5 bases from J; bases unmatched to any gene: 9. The CDR3 runs to 15 residues. The germline V gene encodes CDR1 MDHEN and CDR2 SYDVKM. The CDR3 here is CASSSGQGWYETQYF. In DNA, the CDR3 is TGTGCCAGCAGTTCCGGACAGGGTTGGTACGAGACCCAGTACTTC.

The rearrangement joins TRBV28 to TRBJ1-2; D not certain. The CDR3 runs to 11 residues. Per the germline V gene, CDR1 is MDHEN and CDR2 is SYDVKM. V lost 6 bases and J 4 bases, leaving 6 bases between the germline ends. The CDR3 DNA sequence: TGTGCCAGCAGCTTTCTCTATGGCTACACCTTC. Residues: CASSFLYGYTF.

This clone has only one observation. V is TRBV7-8 and J is TRBJ2-3, with TRBD2 matching 7 bases. Germline values: CDR1 SGHVS, CDR2 FQNEAQ. Trimming took 0 bases from V and 1 from J; bases not matched to a gene: 1. CDR3 length equals 15 residues. The CDR3, as DNA: TGTGCCAGCAGCTTAGCACGGGGGGGCACAGATACGCAGTATTTT. Translated, it gives CASSLARGGTDTQYF.

The table lists this clone with a few counts. The chain combines TRBV9 with TRBJ1-4, with D hard to call. Trimming removed 3 bases from V and 0 bases from J, with 12 bases in between. This CDR3 contains 16 residues. The germline V gene has CDR1 SGDLS and CDR2 YYNGEE. The CDR3 sequence is CASSAQASATNEKLFF. The CDR3 DNA follows: TGTGCCAGCAGCGCCCAGGCATCTGCAACTAATGAAAAACTGTTTTTT.

This chain joins TRBV24-1 and TRBJ2-3; D not resolved. In germline, CDR1 is KGHDR, CDR2 SFDVKD. Trimming stripped 7 bases from V and 3 bases from J, with 7 bases between. This CDR3 is built from 12 residues. CDR3: CATSARTDTQYF. The CDR3 DNA reads as TGTGCCACCAGCGCCCGGACAGATACGCAGTATTTT.

The chain recombines TRBV6-5 with TRBJ2-2; 9 nucleotides agree with TRBD2. V gave up 5 bases and J gave up 15 bases; unmatched junction bases: 10. CDR1 is MNHEY, CDR2 SVGAGI, per germline. The CDR3 spans 13 residues. CDR3 sequence (DNA): TGTGCCAGCAGTACGGTGGGAGCGGGGGGAATGTTTTTT. Protein product: CASSTVGAGGMFF.

This rearrangement joins TRBV7-9 to TRBJ2-2; D remains unclear. Germline assignment: CDR1 SEHNR and CDR2 FQNEAQ (reference sequence). V lost 3 bases, J lost 3 bases, and 2 bases lay in between. This CDR3 has 12 amino acids. The CDR3 DNA is TGTGCCAGCAGCTTCCACACCGGGGAGCTGTTTTTT. Its protein product is CASSFHTGELFF.

This clone was observed a single time. The V call is TRBV7-2, the J call TRBJ2-1; possibly TRBD1 for D (6 bases). The V gene's germline CDR1 is SGHTA and CDR2 FQGNSA. Trimming shortened V by 5 bases and J by 2 bases, and 22 bases separated the two germline ends. This CDR3 spans 18 amino acids. The CDR3 nucleotides read TGTGCCAGCAGCCCCCATTCCCGTTGGACAGAGGCCTACAATGAGCAGTTCTTC. As protein: CASSPHSRWTEAYNEQFF.

The V gene is TRBV6-4, the J gene TRBJ2-3; 13 nucleotides match TRBD2. J gave up 4 bases and V 3 bases, and 1 base lay outside the gene matches. The CDR3 spans 15 residues. The germline CDR1 and CDR2 sequences are MRHNA and SNTAGT. The CDR3 protein is CASSETSGGADTQYF. As DNA, the CDR3 is TGTGCCAGCAGTGAAACTAGCGGGGGGGCAGATACGCAGTATTTT.

This clone was seen once. The gene calls are TRBV5-8 and TRBJ2-7; the D call may be TRBD1 or TRBD2 (5 bases each). V was clipped by 0 bases and J by 6 bases, with 7 bases between them. Germline V gene data show CDR1 as SGHTS and CDR2 as YDEGEE. The CDR3 sequence is 12 residues long. In nucleotides, the CDR3 is TGTGCCAGCAGCTTGGTGAGGGGCGAGCAGTACTTC. Its translation: CASSLVRGEQYF.

The rearrangement joins TRBV6-4 to TRBJ2-5, with unresolved D. Trimming pared 2 bases from V and 5 bases from J, leaving 9 bases between. CDR3 size: 13 residues. Germline V gene data show CDR1 as MRHNA and CDR2 as SNTAGT. The chain's CDR3 is CASSDQVGETQYF. CDR3 DNA: TGTGCCAGCAGTGACCAGGTTGGGGAGACCCAGTACTTC.

The CDR3 here is CASSSGTGFSGELFF. The CDR3 region has the DNA TGTGCCAGCAGCTCCGGGACAGGGTTTTCCGGGGAGCTGTTTTTT. The J gene is TRBJ2-2, the V gene TRBV5-8; TRBD1 agrees at 9 bases. With V trimmed by 3 bases and J by 6 bases, 6 bases remained unmatched. This CDR3 region has 15 residues. CDR1 SGHTS and CDR2 YDEGEE come from the germline V gene. Looking up the rest from reference TRBV5-8 and TRBJ2-2 gives the full variable domain: EAGVTQSPTHLIKTRGQQATLRCSPISGHTSVYWYQQALGLGLQFLLWYDEGEERNRGNFPPRFSGRQFPNYSSELNVNALELEDSALYLCASSSGTGFSGELFFGEGSRLTVL.

The chain uses TRBV28 and TRBJ2-7; TRBD1 matches 7 bases. V shed 6 bases and J 5 bases; nucleotides not matched to a gene: 4. Germline values: CDR1 MDHEN, CDR2 SYDVKM. The CDR3 runs to 12 residues. The CDR3 coding sequence is TGTGCCAGCAGCACAGGGGCCCACGAGCAGTACTTC. This gives the protein CASSTGAHEQYF.

The chain recombines TRBV19 with TRBJ2-1, with unresolved D. The germline V gene encodes CDR1 LNHDA and CDR2 SQIVND (reference sequence). Trimming cost V 1 base and J 5 bases, with 3 bases left between them. CDR3 length: 12 amino acids. CDR3: CASSIGDNEQFF. CDR3 nucleotides: TGTGCCAGTAGTATAGGGGACAATGAGCAGTTCTTC.

The chain uses TRBV5-5 and TRBJ2-3, with D unresolved. Germline CDR1 is SGHKS and CDR2 is YYEKEE (reference sequence). The CDR3 has 12 amino acids. V was shortened by 3 bases and J by 2 bases, with 4 bases between the two germline ends. In DNA, the CDR3 is TGTGCCAGCAGCTCAAACACAGATACGCAGTATTTT. It is translated as CASSSNTDTQYF.

The rearrangement uses TRBV24-1 and TRBJ2-1, with D perhaps TRBD1 (6 bases). The V end lost 7 bases, the J end lost 6 bases, and 15 bases lay between the germline ends. CDR1 KGHDR and CDR2 SFDVKD come from the germline V gene. This CDR3 region has 14 residues. The CDR3 sequence: CATSDRDTSNEQFF. The CDR3 DNA reads TGTGCCACCAGCGACCGGGACACCAGCAATGAGCAGTTCTTC.

The V and J genes are TRBV12-5 and TRBJ2-5, with TRBD2 identical over 10 bases. The CDR3 has 13 amino acids. CDR1 LGHNT and CDR2 FRNRAP come from the germline V gene. Unmatched junction bases numbered 4, after V lost 7 bases and J lost 5 bases. The CDR3 spells CASALSGGETQYF. The CDR3 DNA follows: TGTGCTAGTGCCCTTAGCGGGGGGGAGACCCAGTACTTC.

This chain links TRBV5-1 with TRBJ2-5; 12 nucleotides align to TRBD1. The ends lost 2 bases at V and 4 bases at J; junction bases unmatched: 6. The length of the CDR3 is 16 residues. The germline V gene has CDR1 SGHRS and CDR2 YFSETQ. The chain's CDR3 is CASSFGTGGGGETQYF. CDR3 in DNA: TGCGCCAGCAGCTTTGGGACAGGGGGCGGCGGAGAGACCCAGTACTTC.

The rearrangement uses TRBV7-2 and TRBJ1-1; D not certain. CDR3 length: 13 residues. From germline, CDR1 is SGHTA and CDR2 FQGNSA. V lost 2 bases, J lost 0 bases, and 4 bases lay in between. The CDR3 DNA sequence: TGTGCCAGCAGCTTACATATGAACACTGAAGCTTTCTTT. It translates to CASSLHMNTEAFF.

This chain joins TRBV2 and TRBJ2-7; tentative D call: TRBD2 (6 bases). V lost 4 bases and J 2 bases, leaving 18 bases between the germline ends. Germline assignment: CDR1 SNHLY and CDR2 FYNNEI. CDR3 length: 16 amino acids. CDR3: CASSVAPGTAPYEQYF. The DNA of the CDR3 is TGTGCCAGCAGTGTAGCCCCCGGGACTGCGCCCTACGAGCAGTACTTC.

This rearrangement joins TRBV19 to TRBJ1-2; D unresolved. V was trimmed by 4 bases and J by 0 bases, leaving 15 bases between them. This CDR3 is 16 amino acids long. CDR1 and CDR2 from the germline V gene are LNHDA and SQIVND (reference sequence). The CDR3 spells CASSKIGGKTNYGYTF. The CDR3, as DNA: TGTGCCAGTAGTAAGATTGGTGGGAAAACTAACTATGGCTACACCTTC.

The sample holds one count of this clone. This rearrangement joins TRBV19 to TRBJ2-2; 9 bases fit TRBD1. Germline V CDR1 and CDR2: LNHDA, SQIVND (reference sequence). The CDR3 runs 15 residues. V dropped 6 bases and J dropped 4; count of bases not matched to a gene: 6. The chain's CDR3 is CASRTQGAVTGELFF. Here the CDR3 DNA reads TGTGCCAGTAGAACACAGGGGGCCGTCACCGGGGAGCTGTTTTTT.

The rearrangement uses TRBV7-9 and TRBJ2-7; D is unresolved. The ends were cut back, 3 bases at V and 6 bases at J, with 9 bases in the middle. Germline CDR1 SEHNR, CDR2 FQNEAQ (reference sequence). The CDR3 runs to 12 residues. Here the CDR3 reads CASSFSVSEQYF. The CDR3 nucleotides read TGTGCCAGCAGCTTTAGTGTTAGCGAGCAGTACTTC.